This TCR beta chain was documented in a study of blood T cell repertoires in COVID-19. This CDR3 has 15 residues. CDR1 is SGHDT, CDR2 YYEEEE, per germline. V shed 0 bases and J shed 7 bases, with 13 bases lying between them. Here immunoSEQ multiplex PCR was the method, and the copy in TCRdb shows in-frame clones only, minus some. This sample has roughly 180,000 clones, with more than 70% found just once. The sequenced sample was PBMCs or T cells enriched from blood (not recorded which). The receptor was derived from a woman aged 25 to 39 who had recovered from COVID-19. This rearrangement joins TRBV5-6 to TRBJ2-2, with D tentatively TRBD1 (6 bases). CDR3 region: CASSLGAGAVGELFF. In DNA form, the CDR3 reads TGTGCCAGCAGCTTGGGGGCAGGGGCGGTCGGGGAGCTGTTTTTT.